The entry that follows covers one TCR beta chain sequence. Its cognate antigen is unknown. This specimen comes from a study of cytomegalovirus exposure and HLA in healthy donors. Study overall: The 120 or so validation repertoires, a later analysis reported, used the same platform as the 666 first-cohort repertoires.

The study drew the donors from its approximately 110-subject validation cohort, separate from the roughly 700-subject first cohort. The protocol was immunoSEQ multiplex PCR, while the TCRdb copy is restricted to in-frame clones and leaves out a portion. This sample has fewer than 200,000 clones; roughly nine tenths occur once, and the top ten carry 4.5% to 7%. Whole-study findings and limits: The tendency of first-cohort TCR clusters to co-occur in the roughly 130 validation repertoires emerged from a later analysis. Most TCR sequences were seen very rarely across donors, but some public TCRs occurred in many.

What was sequenced was PBMCs. The clonotype was recovered from a woman aged 25 to 39 in good health and CMV-seronegative.

For the CDR3, the DNA is TGTGCCAGCAGTTTACGGAGCGATTACACAGATACGCAGTATTTT. Its translation is CASSLRSDYTDTQYF. The rearrangement links TRBV28 to TRBJ2-3; D remains unclear. Trimming took off 2 bases at V and 2 bases at J, with 11 bases between the two ends. The V gene's germline CDR1 is MDHEN and CDR2 SYDVKM. This CDR3 comprises 15 residues.